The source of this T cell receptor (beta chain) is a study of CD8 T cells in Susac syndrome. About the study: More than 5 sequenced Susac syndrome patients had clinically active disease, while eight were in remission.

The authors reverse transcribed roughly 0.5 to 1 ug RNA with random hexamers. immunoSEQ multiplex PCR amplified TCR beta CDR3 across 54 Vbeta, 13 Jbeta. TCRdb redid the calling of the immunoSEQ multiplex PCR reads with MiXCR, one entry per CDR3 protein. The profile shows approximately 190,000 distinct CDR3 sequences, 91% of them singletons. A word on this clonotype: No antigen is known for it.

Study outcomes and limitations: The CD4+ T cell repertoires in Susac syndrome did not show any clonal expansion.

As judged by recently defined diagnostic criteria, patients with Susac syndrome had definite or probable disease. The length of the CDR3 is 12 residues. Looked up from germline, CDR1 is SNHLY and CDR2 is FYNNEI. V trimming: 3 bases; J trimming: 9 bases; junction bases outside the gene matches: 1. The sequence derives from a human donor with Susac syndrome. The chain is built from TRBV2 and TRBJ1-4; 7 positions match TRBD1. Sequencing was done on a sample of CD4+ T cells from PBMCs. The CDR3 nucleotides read TGTGCCAGCAGTGAGAGGGGGCAAAAACTGTTTTTT. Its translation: CASSERGQKLFF.